These T cell receptor beta chains were read from a single sample in a study of beta chain features in type 1 diabetes. Measured with immunoSEQ multiplex PCR; TCRdb has only the in-frame clones, and not every one. The data show hundreds of thousands of clones, around 15% seen once. The sequenced material came from naive CD4+ T cells from blood. The receptors were gathered from a man aged 18 to 29 with type 1 diabetes. Both conserved end residues are trimmed from each CDR3.

len,j_gene,v_gene,CDR3aa
12,TRBJ2-2,TRBV29-1,SALGQGYTGELF
9,TRBJ2-5,TRBV6-6,ASSLAKTQY
12,TRBJ2-7,TRBV2,ASSADLAAYEQY
14,TRBJ2-6,TRBV7-9,ASSLARGTGANVLT
12,TRBJ2-1,TRBV14,ASSLGTAYNEQF
10,TRBJ1-2,TRBV5-1,ASSGDNYGYT
13,TRBJ2-3,TRBV7-9,ASSSGLAATDTQY
14,TRBJ2-7,TRBV5-1,ASSSPRGSAVSEQY
14,TRBJ2-1,TRBV5-1,ASSPPGTGMGNEQF
11,TRBJ2-7,TRBV30,ASQTGVEYEQY
14,TRBJ1-1,TRBV10-3,AISDPYREVDTEAF
15,TRBJ1-1,TRBV4-2,ASSQAKQGNMNTEAF
13,TRBJ2-3,TRBV6-5,ASSLMAGSTDTQY
13,TRBJ1-5,TRBV6-5,ASSSWGAGNQPQH
12,TRBJ1-1,TRBV7-9,ASSLGPRSTEAF
12,TRBJ2-3,TRBV7-2,ASSRDWHTDTQY
14,TRBJ2-6,TRBV7-3,ASSSPGASGANVLT
9,TRBJ2-4,TRBV19,ASSSANIQY
13,TRBJ2-5,TRBV5-1,ASSLGRADQETQY
12,TRBJ2-4,TRBV19,ASTPSANWDIQY
14,TRBJ2-7,TRBV7-9,ASSSFGRDRSYEQY
11,TRBJ2-3,TRBV30,AWSLAGGDTQY
11,TRBJ2-7,TRBV30,AYHRGFAGEQY
14,TRBJ2-6,TRBV19,ASTGVISSGANVLT
11,TRBJ2-5,TRBV4-3,ASSQMAQETQY
11,TRBJ2-5,TRBV25-1,ASSLVYQETQY
13,TRBJ1-5,TRBV4-1,ASSQSGTVNQPQH
9,TRBJ2-7,TRBV27,ASSGAYEQY
13,TRBJ1-4,TRBV4-1,ASSQEIDLNEKLF
10,TRBJ2-2,TRBV12-5,ATTRDTGELF
12,TRBJ1-4,TRBV6-5,ASSPQGPAGKLF
12,TRBJ1-5,TRBV7-9,ASSLSDSNQPQH
12,TRBJ2-7,TRBV19,ASREGTGTYEQY
11,TRBJ2-3,TRBV5-1,ASSTGTADTQY
11,TRBJ2-3,TRBV5-1,ASTRESGDTQY
11,TRBJ2-1,TRBV30,AWRLTSTNEQF
9,TRBJ1-3,TRBV20-1,SARLGNTIY
13,TRBJ2-1,TRBV5-1,ASSVPGQGYNEQF
14,TRBJ2-3,TRBV7-2,ASSFGPSGGPDTQY
15,TRBJ2-7,TRBV2,ASTEALRQVLKYEQY
8,TRBJ1-1,TRBV1,TSSQDEAF